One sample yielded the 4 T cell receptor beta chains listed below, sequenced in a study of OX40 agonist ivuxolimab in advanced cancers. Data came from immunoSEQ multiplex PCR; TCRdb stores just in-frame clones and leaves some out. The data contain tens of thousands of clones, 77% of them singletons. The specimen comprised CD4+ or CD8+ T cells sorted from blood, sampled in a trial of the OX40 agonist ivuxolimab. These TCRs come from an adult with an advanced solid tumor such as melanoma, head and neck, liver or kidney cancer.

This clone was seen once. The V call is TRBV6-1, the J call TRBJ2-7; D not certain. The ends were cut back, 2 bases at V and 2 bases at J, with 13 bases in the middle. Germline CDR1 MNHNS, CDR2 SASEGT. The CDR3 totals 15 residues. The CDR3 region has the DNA TGTGCCAGCAGTGAATCGGTAGCAGATACCTACGAGCAGTACTTC. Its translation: CASSESVADTYEQYF.

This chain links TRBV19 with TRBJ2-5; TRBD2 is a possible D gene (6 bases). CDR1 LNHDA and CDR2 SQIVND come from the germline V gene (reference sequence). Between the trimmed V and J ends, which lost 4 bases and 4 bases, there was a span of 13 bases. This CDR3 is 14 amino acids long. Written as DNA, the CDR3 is TGTGCCAGTAGTACCCCTGGGCGGGGAGAGACCCAGTACTTC. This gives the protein CASSTPGRGETQYF.

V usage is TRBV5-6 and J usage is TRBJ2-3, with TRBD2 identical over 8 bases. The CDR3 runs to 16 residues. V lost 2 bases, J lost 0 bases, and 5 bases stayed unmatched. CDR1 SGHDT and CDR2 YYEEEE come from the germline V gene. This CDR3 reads CASSLRLAPSTDTQYF. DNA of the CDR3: TGTGCCAGCAGCTTAAGACTAGCGCCTAGCACAGATACGCAGTATTTT.

The CDR3 DNA reads TGTGCCAGCAGTGTCGGGGGTGACTATGGCTACACCTTC. Its protein is CASSVGGDYGYTF. This chain uses TRBV9 with TRBJ1-2, with D perhaps TRBD1 (5 bases). Germline values: CDR1 SGDLS, CDR2 YYNGEE. The CDR3 totals 13 residues. V shed 5 bases and J shed 3 bases, with 11 bases lying between them.